This TCR beta chain was captured by sequencing in a study of T cell responses to AZD1222 COVID-19 vaccine. Study results and limitations: Scientists sampled the repertoires only once the peak T cell response had passed. Donors were largely white British and mainly female; clonal diversity was possibly underestimated. Spike as a whole was targeted by vaccine-associated CD4 TCRs, dominant at 160-218 and 743-854. A rise in Spike-specific TCR breadth and depth followed two AZD1222 doses.

V shed 5 bases, J shed 4 bases, and the junction held 18 bases outside the gene matches. Per germline, CDR1 SGHVS and CDR2 FNYEAQ. The CDR3 totals 20 residues. To note about this clone: The antigen remains unidentified.

Clones were sequenced by immunoSEQ multiplex PCR, and TCRdb holds only the in-frame ones, with some missing. In the table there are some 140,000 clones, 65% to 90% of which are singletons. J is TRBJ2-6 and V is TRBV7-6; 9 bases map to TRBD1. Sample: peripheral blood, taken 28 days after the second dose of the MenACWY control vaccine. The clonotype originates from an adult who received the MenACWY meningococcal vaccine as a control. CDR3 DNA sequence: TGTGCCAGCAGCCATTCCGCCGGGACAGGGTTTCCCGCCGGGGCCAACGTCCTGACTTTC. This gives the protein CASSHSAGTGFPAGANVLTF.